This T cell receptor (beta chain) was recorded in a study of T cell repertoires in cytomegalovirus infection. Across the whole study: Public TCR beta signatures were indicative of both CMV infection and a matching HLA type.

Study observations and caveats: Ex vivo responses were dominated by HLA-C-restricted CMV-specific TCR beta clonotypes.

TCRdb re-derived calls from the reads in MiXCR, one entry per CDR3 protein. Of about 250,000 distinct CDR3 sequences detected, around 12% appear once; the ten largest clones hold about 1.5%. V was trimmed by 4 bases and J by 4 bases, leaving 17 bases between them. Germline CDR1 reads SGDLS; CDR2 reads YYNGEE. This CDR3 is 16 amino acids long. A few counts support this clonotype. Its antigen remains unknown. The receptor comes from a human donor in good health (CMV status not recorded). Some clones in this sample may be carry-over from other donors' samples. The chain employs TRBV9 and TRBJ2-2, with D possibly called TRBD1 or TRBD2 (5 bases each). Sequencing was done on a sample of PBMCs. In nucleotides, the CDR3 is TGTGCCAGCAGCCTAGACGGTGGGGGTGCCACCGGGGAGCTGTTTTTT. Translation: CASSLDGGGATGELFF.